This is a list of T cell receptor beta chains from one sample in a study of regulatory T cells in long-lasting Graves disease. Using its own MiXCR run on the multiplex PCR reads, TCRdb lists one record per CDR3 protein. The table lists 420,000 or so distinct CDR3 sequences, around 22% of them singletons. The material was peripheral blood mononuclear cells (PBMCs), obtained when the disease was refractory, from a patient treated with antithyroid drugs. The receptors shown here come from a female donor with Graves disease. CDR3s include the opening cysteine and the closing phenylalanine or tryptophan. A D gene is named only where the DNA matches it firmly. The size of a clone is reported for some rows only, either as once, few or many, or as a class for expanded clones.

d_call	v_call	clone_size	j_call	cdr3_length	cdr3_aa	cdr3_nt
.	TRBV24-1	many	TRBJ2-6	14	CATASLSGANVLTF	TGTGCCACCGCGAGCCTATCCGGGGCCAACGTCCTGACTTTC
.	TRBV10-3	many	TRBJ1-6	15	CAIRPGPGENSPLHF	TGTGCCATCAGGCCGGGACCGGGGGAAAATTCACCCCTCCACTTT
TRBD2	TRBV7-2	.	TRBJ2-1	15	CASSLVSGRANEQFF	TGTGCCAGCAGCTTAGTTAGCGGGAGGGCCAATGAGCAGTTCTTC
.	TRBV7-9	once	TRBJ2-1	13	CASSLAGAVEQFF	TGTGCCAGCAGCTTAGCGGGAGCGGTTGAGCAGTTCTTC
.	TRBV12-3/TRBV12-4	few	TRBJ1-1	18	CASSSIGGASEVDTEAFF	TGTGCCAGCAGTAGCATCGGGGGGGCCTCTGAGGTGGACACTGAAGCTTTCTTT
TRBD1	TRBV29-1	.	TRBJ1-1	12	CSARTGLNEAFF	TGCAGCGCCCGGACAGGGTTGAATGAAGCTTTCTTT
.	TRBV30	.	TRBJ2-7	19	CAWSPRTTPTLSVLYEQYF	TGTGCCTGGAGTCCAAGGACCACTCCTACCCTCTCCGTTCTCTACGAGCAGTACTTC
TRBD2	TRBV9	.	TRBJ2-5	17	CASSVAGLAGVQETQYF	TGTGCCAGCAGCGTAGCGGGACTAGCGGGAGTTCAAGAGACCCAGTACTTC
TRBD2	TRBV2	many	TRBJ2-7	15	CASRYQRGYNYEQYF	TGTGCCAGCAGATACCAGCGGGGGTACAACTACGAGCAGTACTTC
TRBD1	TRBV20-1	many	TRBJ2-5	14	CSARETGVGETQYF	TGCAGTGCTAGAGAGACAGGGGTTGGGGAGACCCAGTACTTC